Reported below is one TCR beta chain. It lacks a known antigen. The input lacks base qualities; no much larger clone sits a single base away. V drops 0 bases and J drops 1 base, leaving 8 bases in between. The CDR3 starts with the cysteine, ends with the phenylalanine, and has 15 residues. The only DNA kept is the CDR3, 45 bases in frame from the first base. The germline V gene gives CDR1 as LGHNA and CDR2 as YNFKEQ. The method behind the library was 5' RACE. Data came from an Illumina HiSeq 2500. A second PCR of about 7 to 12 cycles was run with a J-beta primer mix and a sample-barcoded 5' primer. A template-switch 5' adaptor carrying 12 random nucleotides introduced a unique molecular identifier onto each TCR beta cDNA molecule. At least 2.5 million CDR3-containing paired-end reads were obtained from each sample. First-strand cDNA was synthesized from all RNA with the Mint cDNA synthesis kit, primed by a TRBC-specific oligonucleotide. Following uracil-DNA glycosylase treatment, all cDNA underwent a first 18-cycle PCR with the universal primers M1SS and BC2_uni_R. As for the original processing: For normalization, 1 million high-quality reads were randomly selected from each sample, with every read carrying a distinct molecular identifier. Reads sharing molecular identifiers were discarded rather than binned into consensus sequences. MiTCR, set to a Q25 quality threshold and the strictest error-elimination algorithm, was used for CDR3 identification, clonotype clustering and error correction. A nonparametric unseen species model with Euler transformation was used to estimate lower-bound total TCR beta diversity. The public reads were reanalyzed by TCRdb: fastp trimming at Q25, MiXCR alignment, in-frame beta chains only. Each entry is one CDR3 protein sequence, shown with its most common DNA and genes. The V and J calls were not made by the authors but by TCRdb's processing. Here the sample has about 1,400,000 distinct CDR3 sequences; almost 60% occur a single time. The ten largest clones represent roughly 6.3% of the sample.

The donors were around 39 Caucasian individuals from Russia, aged roughly 6 to 100 years, who were systemically healthy. Each donor gave about 10 milliliters of peripheral blood, drawn into EDTA-treated Vacutainer tubes. PBMCs were isolated by Ficoll-Paque density-gradient centrifugation, with at least 6 million obtained per sample. Trizol reagent was used to extract total RNA from PBMCs, with at least 5.5 micrograms per sample. The percentages of naive CD45RAhigh/CD27high T cells were determined by flow cytometry on a PBMC aliquot from every donor. The data belong to a study of blood T cells in healthy people across ages (dated by TCRdb to between 2014 and 2017). Concerning the study at large: In model experiments, roughly one uniquely barcoded TCR beta cDNA molecule per two T cells was captured by template switching. Donors of different ages were randomly distributed across sequencing lanes to avoid experimental bias. Two additional independent replicas of 1 million unique cDNA reads from the same blood draw were analyzed for two donors (one aged 18 to 30 and one aged 80 or older). The donors were split into four age groups: young (average approximately 16 years), middle-aged (39), aged (more than 55) and long-lived (roughly 88). Using deep sequencing normalized with unique cDNA molecular identifiers, the study measured how TCR beta repertoire diversity changes with age.

Broader findings and caveats from the paper: Because the CMV infection status of the donors was unknown, age-related changes in expanded clonotypes may potentially have been confounded. Estimates of total diversity based on one million sequenced T cells were considered lower bounds and underestimates. Compared with the aged group, the long-lived group had more naive CD4+ T cells, fewer expanded clones and increased TCR diversity, suggesting age selection. Observed TCR beta diversity correlated strongly with the percentage of naive T cells measured by flow cytometry. Bulk unsorted PBMC profiling prevented conclusive comparison of naive and antigen-experienced compartments. As age increased, observed TCR beta diversity per million T cells dropped in a roughly linear way, and a significant reduction was already evident by age 40.

The clonotype originates from a man between 18 and 29 years old in good health. The sample taken for sequencing was blood. The chain uses TRBV4-2 and TRBJ2-3, with TRBD1 tentatively as D gene (6 bases match). This receptor carries the CDR3 CASSQDGQRTDTQYF. At the DNA level, the sequence is TGTGCCAGCAGCCAAGACGGACAGCGCACAGATACGCAGTATTTT.